This section outlines one T cell receptor (beta chain) sequence together with its context. Method: immunoSEQ multiplex PCR; TCRdb's copy keeps in-frame clones and lacks some. This sample has tens of thousands of clones, with roughly 93% found just once. These data come from a study of T cell changes during pregnancy in multiple sclerosis. Sequences were derived from CD4+ T cells from peripheral blood mononuclear cells, sampled before pregnancy. The TCR originated in a female donor with multiple sclerosis, enrolled in a pregnancy study.

The DNA of the CDR3 is TGTGCCGGCGGACAGGGGCAGAACTATGGCTACACCTTC. Protein product: CAGGQGQNYGYTF. The V and J genes are TRBV28 and TRBJ1-2; 9 bases are shared with TRBD1. Germline CDR1 is MDHEN and CDR2 is SYDVKM. The CDR3 extends over 13 amino acids. V shed 11 bases, J shed 2 bases, and the junction held 6 bases outside the gene matches.